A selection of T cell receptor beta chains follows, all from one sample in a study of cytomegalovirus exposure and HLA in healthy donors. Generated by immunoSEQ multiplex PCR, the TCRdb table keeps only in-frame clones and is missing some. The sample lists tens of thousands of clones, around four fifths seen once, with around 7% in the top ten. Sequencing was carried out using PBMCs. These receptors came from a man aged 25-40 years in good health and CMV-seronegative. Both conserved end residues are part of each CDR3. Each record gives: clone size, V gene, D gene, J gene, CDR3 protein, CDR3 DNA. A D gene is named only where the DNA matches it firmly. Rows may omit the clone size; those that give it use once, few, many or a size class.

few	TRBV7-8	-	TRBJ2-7	CASSLGRGLSYEQYF	TGTGCCAGCAGCTTGGGGCGGGGGCTCTCCTACGAGCAGTACTTC
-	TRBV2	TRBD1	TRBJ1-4	CASSENQGGNEKLFF	TGTGCCAGCAGTGAAAATCAGGGGGGTAATGAAAAACTGTTTTTT
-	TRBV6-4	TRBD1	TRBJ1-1	CASSESGQLNTEAFF	TGTGCCAGCAGTGAATCGGGACAGCTGAACACTGAAGCTTTCTTT
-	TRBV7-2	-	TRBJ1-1	CASSQTRGYTEAFF	TGTGCCAGCAGTCAAACGCGGGGTTACACTGAAGCTTTCTTT
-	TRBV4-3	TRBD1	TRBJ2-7	CASSQSSTGQGYEQYF	TGCGCCAGCAGCCAATCTTCCACGGGACAGGGCTACGAGCAGTACTTC
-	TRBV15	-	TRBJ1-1	CATSRDIGANTEAFF	TGTGCCACCAGCAGAGATATCGGAGCGAACACTGAAGCTTTCTTT
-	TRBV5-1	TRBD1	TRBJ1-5	CASSSTGLSGQPQHF	TGCGCCAGCAGCTCGACAGGGCTCTCGGGACAGCCCCAGCATTTT
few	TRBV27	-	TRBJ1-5	CASSNPSEPQHF	TGTGCCAGCAGTAATCCCTCCGAGCCCCAGCATTTT
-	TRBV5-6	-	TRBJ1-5	CASSAGISGNQPQHF	TGTGCCAGCAGCGCGGGAATCTCCGGCAATCAGCCCCAGCATTTT
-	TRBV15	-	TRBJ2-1	CATSRDPHAHEQFF	TGTGCCACCAGCCGAGACCCTCATGCGCATGAGCAGTTCTTC
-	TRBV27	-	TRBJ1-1	CASSFGGGTEAFF	TGTGCCAGCAGTTTTGGGGGCGGCACTGAAGCTTTCTTT
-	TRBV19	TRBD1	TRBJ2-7	CASKDRGEIEQYF	TGTGCCAGTAAGGACAGGGGGGAGATCGAGCAGTACTTC
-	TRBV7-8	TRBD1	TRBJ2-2	CASSRQGNTGELFF	TGTGCCAGCAGCAGACAGGGCAACACCGGGGAGCTGTTTTTT
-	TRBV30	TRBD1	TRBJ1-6	CAWSADRGRLSPLHF	TGTGCCTGGAGTGCCGACAGGGGGCGGTTGTCACCCCTCCACTTT
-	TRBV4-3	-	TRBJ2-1	CASSQEELGRYNEQFF	TGCGCCAGCAGCCAAGAGGAACTAGGTCGCTACAATGAGCAGTTCTTC
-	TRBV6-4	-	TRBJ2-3	CASSDGGGSTDTQYF	TGTGCCAGCAGTGACGGAGGCGGGAGCACAGATACGCAGTATTTT
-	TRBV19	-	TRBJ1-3	CASSMLGLGNTIYF	TGTGCCAGTAGTATGTTGGGCCTTGGAAACACCATATATTTT
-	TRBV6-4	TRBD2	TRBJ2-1	CASSEEVSGNNEQFF	TGTGCCAGCAGTGAAGAGGTTAGCGGGAACAATGAGCAGTTCTTC
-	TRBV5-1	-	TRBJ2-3	CASSYFGGGTDTQYF	TGCGCCAGCAGCTATTTCGGGGGAGGCACAGATACGCAGTATTTT
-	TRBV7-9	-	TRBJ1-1	CASSLLGEKEAFF	TGTGCCAGCAGCCTCCTTGGGGAGAAGGAAGCTTTCTTT
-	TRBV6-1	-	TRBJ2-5	CASSDWRTPQETQYF	TGTGCCAGCAGTGATTGGCGGACACCCCAAGAGACCCAGTACTTC
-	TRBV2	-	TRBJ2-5	CASGGTAGQETQYF	TGTGCCAGCGGGGGGACAGCGGGCCAAGAGACCCAGTACTTC
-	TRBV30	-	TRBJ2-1	CACGSAVEQFF	TGTGCCTGCGGGAGCGCGGTTGAGCAGTTCTTC
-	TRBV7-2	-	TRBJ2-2	CASSLVAVGDGPTLELFF	TGTGCCAGCAGCTTAGTGGCCGTCGGGGATGGTCCGACTCTTGAGCTGTTTTTT
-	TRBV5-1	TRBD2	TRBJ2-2	CASSLVAGGTGELFF	TGCGCCAGCAGCTTGGTAGCGGGCGGCACCGGGGAGCTGTTTTTT
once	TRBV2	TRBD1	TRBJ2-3	CASSQGASADTQYF	TGTGCCAGCAGTCAGGGGGCTAGCGCAGATACGCAGTATTTT
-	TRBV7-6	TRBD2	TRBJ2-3	CASSPRTSDTDTQYF	TGTGCCAGCAGCCCCAGGACTAGCGACACAGATACGCAGTATTTT
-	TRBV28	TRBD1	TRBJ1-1	CASSFPGTGAEAFF	TGTGCCAGCAGTTTCCCCGGGACAGGTGCTGAAGCTTTCTTT